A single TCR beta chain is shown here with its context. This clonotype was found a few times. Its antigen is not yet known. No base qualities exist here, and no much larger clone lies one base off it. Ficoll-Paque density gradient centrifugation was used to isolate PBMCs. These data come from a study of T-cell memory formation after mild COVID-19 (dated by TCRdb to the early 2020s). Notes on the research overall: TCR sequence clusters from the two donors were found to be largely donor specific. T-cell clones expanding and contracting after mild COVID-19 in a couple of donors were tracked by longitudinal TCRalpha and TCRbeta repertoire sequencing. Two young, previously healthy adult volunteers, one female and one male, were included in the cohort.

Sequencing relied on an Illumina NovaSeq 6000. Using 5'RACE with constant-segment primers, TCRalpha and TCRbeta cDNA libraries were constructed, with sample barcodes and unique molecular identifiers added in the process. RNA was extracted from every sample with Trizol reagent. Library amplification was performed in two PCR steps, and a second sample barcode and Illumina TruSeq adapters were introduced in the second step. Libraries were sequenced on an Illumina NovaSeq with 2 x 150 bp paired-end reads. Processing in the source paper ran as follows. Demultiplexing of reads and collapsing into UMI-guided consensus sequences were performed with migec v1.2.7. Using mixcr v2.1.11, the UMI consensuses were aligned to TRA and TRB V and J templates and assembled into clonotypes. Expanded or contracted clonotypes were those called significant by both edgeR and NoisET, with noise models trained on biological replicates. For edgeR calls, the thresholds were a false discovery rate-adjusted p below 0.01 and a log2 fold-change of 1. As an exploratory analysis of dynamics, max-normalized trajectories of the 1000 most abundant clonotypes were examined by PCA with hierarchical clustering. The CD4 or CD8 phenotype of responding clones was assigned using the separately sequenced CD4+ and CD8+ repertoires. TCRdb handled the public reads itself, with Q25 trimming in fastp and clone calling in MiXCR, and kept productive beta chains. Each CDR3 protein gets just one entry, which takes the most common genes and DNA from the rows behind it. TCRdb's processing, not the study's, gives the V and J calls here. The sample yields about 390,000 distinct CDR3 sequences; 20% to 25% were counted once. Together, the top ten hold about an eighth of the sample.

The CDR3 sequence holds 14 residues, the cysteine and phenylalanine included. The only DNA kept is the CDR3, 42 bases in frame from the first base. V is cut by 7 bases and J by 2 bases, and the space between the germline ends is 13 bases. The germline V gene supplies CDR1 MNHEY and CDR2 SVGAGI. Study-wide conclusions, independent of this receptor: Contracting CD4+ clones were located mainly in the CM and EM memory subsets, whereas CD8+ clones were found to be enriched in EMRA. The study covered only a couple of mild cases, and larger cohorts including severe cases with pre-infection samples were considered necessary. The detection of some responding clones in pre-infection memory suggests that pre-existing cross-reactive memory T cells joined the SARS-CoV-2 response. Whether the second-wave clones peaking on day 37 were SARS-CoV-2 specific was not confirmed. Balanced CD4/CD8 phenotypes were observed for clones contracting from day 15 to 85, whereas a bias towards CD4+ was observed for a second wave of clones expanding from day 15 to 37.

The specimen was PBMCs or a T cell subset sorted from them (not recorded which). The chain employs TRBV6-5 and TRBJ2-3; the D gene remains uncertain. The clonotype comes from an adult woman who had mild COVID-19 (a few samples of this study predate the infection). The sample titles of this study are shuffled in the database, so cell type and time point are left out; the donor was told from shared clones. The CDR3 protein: CASTSAGPTDTQYF. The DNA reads TGTGCCAGCACCTCTGCCGGGCCCACAGATACGCAGTATTTT.